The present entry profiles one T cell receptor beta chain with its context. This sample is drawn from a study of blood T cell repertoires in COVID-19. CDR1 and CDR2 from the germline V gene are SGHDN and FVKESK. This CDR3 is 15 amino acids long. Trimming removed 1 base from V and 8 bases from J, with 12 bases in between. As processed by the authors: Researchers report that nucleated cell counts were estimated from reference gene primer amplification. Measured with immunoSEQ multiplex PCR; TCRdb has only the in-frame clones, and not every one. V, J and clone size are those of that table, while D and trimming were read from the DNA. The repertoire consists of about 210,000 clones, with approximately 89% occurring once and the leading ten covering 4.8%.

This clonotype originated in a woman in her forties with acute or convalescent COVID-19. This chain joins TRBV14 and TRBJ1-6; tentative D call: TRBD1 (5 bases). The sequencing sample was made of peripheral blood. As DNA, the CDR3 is TGTGCCAGCAGCCAAGGAGGGACGGGAGATTCACCCCTCCACTTT. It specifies CASSQGGTGDSPLHF. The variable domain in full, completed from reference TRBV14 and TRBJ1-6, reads EAGVTQFPSHSVIEKGQTVTLRCDPISGHDNLYWYRRVMGKEIKFLLHFVKESKQDESGMPNNRFLAERTGGTYSTLKVQPAELEDSGVYFCASSQGGTGDSPLHFGNGTRLTVT.